This T cell receptor (beta chain) was sequenced in a study of blood T cell repertoires in COVID-19. In the study overall: Samples came from the United States, Italy and Spain, spanning acute and convalescent COVID-19.

Profiling relied on immunoSEQ multiplex PCR, and the TCRdb table lists in-frame clones only, not all of them. The sample carries about 260,000 clones, 85% to 90% recorded once. The CDR3 consists of 13 residues. The germline CDR1 and CDR2 sequences are MRHNA and SNTAGT. Trimming at V came to 5 bases and at J to 8 bases, leaving 4 bases not matched to a gene. This study enrolled people aged 18 to 89 from around 26 US geographic areas. Up to 2 weeks before entering the study, exposed participants had met a COVID-19 case. The rearrangement joins TRBV6-4 to TRBJ1-2, with 11 bases matching TRBD1. Sequenced input: PBMCs or T cells enriched from blood (not recorded which). This sequence was found in a man aged 45-65 years who had been exposed to COVID-19. The CDR3 protein is CASSPGQGVGYTF. CDR3 DNA sequence: TGTGCCAGCAGTCCGGGACAGGGGGTCGGCTACACCTTC.